This passage covers 14 T cell receptor beta chains from one sample sequenced in a study of beta chain features in type 1 diabetes. Study results and limitations: Shortening that was moderate but significant affected the TCRB CDR3s of Type 1 diabetes patients in all four CD4+ subsets.

Expressed TCRB transcripts were sequenced, since all the RNA that had been isolated was reverse transcribed. Here immunoSEQ multiplex PCR was the method, and the copy in TCRdb shows in-frame clones only, minus some. The sample consists of 500,000 to 650,000 clones, around 12% of them appearing once. Antigens for these TCRs are unknown. The sample comprised naive CD4+ T cells from blood. The receptors originated from a man aged 25-45 years with type 1 diabetes.

This clone has a handful of counts. This chain uses TRBV18 with TRBJ2-7, with TRBD2 identical over 7 bases. CDR3 length equals 15 residues. CDR1 is KGHSH and CDR2 is LQKENI in the germline V gene. V lost 3 bases to trimming and J lost 6 bases; unmatched junction nucleotides: 11. CDR3 amino acids: CASSPLGGERSEQYF. The CDR3 coding sequence is TGTGCCAGCTCACCCCTTGGGGGGGAGCGGTCCGAGCAGTACTTC. The full variable domain, with the rest looked up from reference TRBV18 and TRBJ2-7, is NAGVMQNPRHLVRRRGQEARLRCSPMKGHSHVYWYRQLPEEGLKFMVYLQKENIIDESGMPKERFSAEFPKEGPSILRIQQVVRGDSAAYFCASSPLGGERSEQYFGPGTRLTVT.

This clone was observed a handful of times. The CDR3: CASSFRDGTYEQYF. The CDR3 DNA is TGTGCCAGCAGTTTCAGGGACGGAACCTACGAGCAGTACTTC. The V gene is TRBV28, the J gene TRBJ2-7, with D perhaps being TRBD1 or TRBD2 (5 bases each). The CDR3 has 14 amino acids. From germline, CDR1 is MDHEN and CDR2 SYDVKM. The V gene lost 3 bases and the J gene lost 2 bases, with 11 bases spanning the gap.

The CDR3 spells CATSTYSYGYTF. The CDR3 DNA reads as TGTGCCACCAGCACATACAGCTATGGCTACACCTTC. V and J are TRBV15 and TRBJ1-2, with D uncertain. The CDR3 has 12 residues. CDR1 is LNHNV and CDR2 is YYDKDF in the germline V gene (reference sequence). With 4 bases removed from V and 4 bases from J, the gap between germline ends came to 7 bases.

A few counts support this clone. This chain links TRBV7-9 with TRBJ2-3; 7 positions agree with TRBD1. The CDR3 length is 15 residues. V dropped 4 bases and J dropped 2; count of bases not matched to a gene: 6. Germline CDR1 and CDR2: SEHNR and FQNEAQ (reference sequence). The CDR3 sequence is CASSSPGQLTDTQYF. The CDR3 region has the DNA TGTGCCAGCAGCTCACCGGGACAGCTCACAGATACGCAGTATTTT.

There are a few counts of this clone. The chain joins TRBV25-1 to TRBJ2-1; 7 bases are shared with TRBD2. The ends lost 5 bases at V and 4 bases at J; junction bases unmatched: 5. Per the germline V gene, CDR1 is MGHDK and CDR2 is SYGVNS. The CDR3 covers 14 residues. CDR3 loop: CASSLSGLYNEQFF. In nucleotides, the CDR3 is TGTGCCAGCAGTCTTAGCGGGTTGTACAATGAGCAGTTCTTC.

The chain has TRBV9 and TRBJ2-7; 8 bases are shared with TRBD1. The CDR3 sequence is 15 residues long. V was clipped by 5 bases and J by 0 bases; unmatched bases: 7. CDR1 is SGDLS, CDR2 YYNGEE, per germline. The DNA for the CDR3 is TGTGCCAGCAGTCATGGACAGGGCGCCTCCTACGAGCAGTACTTC. This sequence encodes CASSHGQGASYEQYF.

This rearrangement joins TRBV29-1 to TRBJ2-3; 9 bases are a match to TRBD2. The germline V gene has CDR1 SQVTM and CDR2 ANQGSEA. V dropped 4 bases and J dropped 2; count of bases not matched to a gene: 10. The CDR3 is 16 residues long. The CDR3 loop reads CSVGLAGARHTDTQYF. In DNA form, the CDR3 reads TGCAGCGTTGGGTTAGCGGGGGCCCGTCACACAGATACGCAGTATTTT.

The table lists this clone with a few counts. This chain joins TRBV7-9 and TRBJ2-3; D remains unclear. CDR3 length equals 13 residues. Per the germline V gene, CDR1 is SEHNR and CDR2 is FQNEAQ (reference sequence). Trimming took off 3 bases at V and 7 bases at J, with 11 bases between the two ends. CDR3 loop: CASSLNEGYTQYF. DNA of the CDR3: TGTGCCAGCAGCTTGAACGAAGGGTATACGCAGTATTTT.

This clone was detected a few times. The rearrangement links TRBV19 to TRBJ2-7; no reliable D call. CDR1 LNHDA and CDR2 SQIVND come from the germline V gene (reference sequence). This CDR3 is built from 12 residues. The V end was cut by 3 bases, the J end by 7 bases, with 10 bases between. The CDR3 protein is CASSIGAGEQYF. In DNA form, the CDR3 reads TGTGCCAGTAGTATCGGTGCTGGGGAGCAGTACTTC.

The V gene is TRBV5-1, the J gene TRBJ2-5, with D unresolved. V lost 4 bases to trimming and J lost 2 bases, with 12 bases between them. CDR1 is SGHRS, CDR2 YFSETQ, per germline. The CDR3 is made up of 14 amino acids. The CDR3 sequence is CASSRAERQETQYF. CDR3 DNA: TGCGCCAGCAGCCGGGCAGAGAGACAAGAGACCCAGTACTTC.

This clone turned up a few times. The CDR3 nucleotides are TGCGCCAGCAGCCAAGAGCCTTCCGGGACAGGACTTTATGGCTACACCTTC. This encodes CASSQEPSGTGLYGYTF. The rearrangement uses TRBV4-3 and TRBJ1-2; 8 bases align to TRBD1. This CDR3 region has 17 residues. Germline-derived CDR1 and CDR2 are LGHNA and YSLEER. J gave up 5 bases and V 0 bases, and 11 bases lay outside the gene matches.

The rearrangement links TRBV6-5 to TRBJ2-7, with D hard to call. The CDR3 extends over 13 amino acids. Per germline, CDR1 MNHEY and CDR2 SVGAGI. V lost 2 bases to trimming and J lost 0 bases, with 5 bases between them. CDR3: CASSYRTSYEQYF. CDR3 bases: TGTGCCAGCAGTTACAGGACCTCCTACGAGCAGTACTTC.

The table lists this clone with a few counts. The chain joins TRBV19 to TRBJ2-6; D perhaps matches TRBD1 (6 bases). The length of the CDR3 is 14 residues. Germline lookup yields CDR1 LNHDA and CDR2 SQIVND (reference sequence). V was pared by 11 bases and J by 0 bases, with 11 bases between. The CDR3 region is CAAKQGSGANVLTF. Here the CDR3 DNA reads TGTGCCGCTAAACAGGGCTCTGGGGCCAACGTCCTGACTTTC.

This clone occurred a few times. This chain joins TRBV25-1 and TRBJ1-4, with D unclear. The length of the CDR3 is 13 residues. V lost 3 bases and J lost 7, with 9 bases in between. Germline assignment: CDR1 MGHDK and CDR2 SYGVNS. CDR3 residues: CASSDFIGEKLFF. DNA of the CDR3: TGTGCCAGCAGTGACTTTATTGGTGAAAAACTGTTTTTT. Variable domain in full (rest from reference TRBV25-1 and TRBJ1-4): EADIYQTPRYLVIGTGKKITLECSQTMGHDKMYWYQQDPGMELHLIHYSYGVNSTEKGDLSSESTVSRIRTEHFPLTLESARPSHTSQYLCASSDFIGEKLFFGSGTQLSVL.